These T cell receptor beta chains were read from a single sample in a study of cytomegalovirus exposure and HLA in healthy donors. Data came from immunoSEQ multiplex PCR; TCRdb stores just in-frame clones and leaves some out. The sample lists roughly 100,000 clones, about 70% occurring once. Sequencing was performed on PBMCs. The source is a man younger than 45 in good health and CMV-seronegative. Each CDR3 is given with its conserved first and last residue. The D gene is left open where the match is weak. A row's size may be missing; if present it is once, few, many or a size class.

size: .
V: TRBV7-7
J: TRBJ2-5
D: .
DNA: TGTGCTAGCAGCTTAGGGCAGGCTGAAGAGACCCAGTACTTC
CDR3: CASSLGQAEETQYF

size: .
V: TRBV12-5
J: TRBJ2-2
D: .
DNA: TGTGCTAGTGGTTTGGTCCCCCTAATAGACGACAGGAGGAACACCGGGGAGCTGTTTTTT
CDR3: CASGLVPLIDDRRNTGELFF

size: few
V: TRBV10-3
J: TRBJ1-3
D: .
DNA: TGTGCCATCAAAGGGGGTACAGACACCATATATTTT
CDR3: CAIKGGTDTIYF

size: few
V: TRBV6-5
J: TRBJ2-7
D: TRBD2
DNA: TGTGCCAGCAGTTACGTGACCGGGACTAACTCCTACGAGCAGTACTTC
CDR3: CASSYVTGTNSYEQYF

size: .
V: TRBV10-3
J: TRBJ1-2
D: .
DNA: TGTGCCATCAGTGGAAACAGGAAGAACTATGGCTACACCTTC
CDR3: CAISGNRKNYGYTF

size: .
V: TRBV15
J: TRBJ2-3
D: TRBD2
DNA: TGTGCCACCAGCAGGCCTAGCGGGAGGTTCAGAGATACGCAGTATTTT
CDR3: CATSRPSGRFRDTQYF

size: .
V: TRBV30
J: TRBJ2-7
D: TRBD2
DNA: TGTGCCTGGACCGACCCTAGCGGGAGCAGGTACGAGCAGTACTTC
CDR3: CAWTDPSGSRYEQYF

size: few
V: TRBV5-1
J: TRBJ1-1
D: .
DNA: TGCGCCAGCAGCTTGGACGGTTCCAACACTGAAGCTTTCTTT
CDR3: CASSLDGSNTEAFF

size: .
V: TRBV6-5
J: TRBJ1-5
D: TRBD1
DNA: TGTGCCAGCAGTAGGACAGGAATAACGCCCCAGCATTTT
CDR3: CASSRTGITPQHF

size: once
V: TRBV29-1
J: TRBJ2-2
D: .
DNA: TGCAGCGCCAAGAAGAGGGAATACACCGGGGAGCTGTTTTTT
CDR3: CSAKKREYTGELFF